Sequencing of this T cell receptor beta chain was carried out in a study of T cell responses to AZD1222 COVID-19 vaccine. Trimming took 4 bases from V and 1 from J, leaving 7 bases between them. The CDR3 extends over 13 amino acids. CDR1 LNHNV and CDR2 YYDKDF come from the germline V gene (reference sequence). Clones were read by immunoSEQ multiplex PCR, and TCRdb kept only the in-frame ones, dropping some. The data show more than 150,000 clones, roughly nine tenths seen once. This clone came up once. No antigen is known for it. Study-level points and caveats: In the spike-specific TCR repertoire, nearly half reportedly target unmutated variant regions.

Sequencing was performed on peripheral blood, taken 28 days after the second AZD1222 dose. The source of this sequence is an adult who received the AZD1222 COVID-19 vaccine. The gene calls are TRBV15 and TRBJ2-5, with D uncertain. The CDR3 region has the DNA TGTGCCACCAGCATCAAGCTCCAAGAGACCCAGTACTTC. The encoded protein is CATSIKLQETQYF. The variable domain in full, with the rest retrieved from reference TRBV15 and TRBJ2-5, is DAMVIQNPRYQVTQFGKPVTLSCSQTLNHNVMYWYQQKSSQAPKLLFHYYDKDFNNEADTPDNFQSRRPNTSFCFLDIRSPGLGDTAMYLCATSIKLQETQYFGPGTRLLVL.